This TCR beta chain was identified in a study of T cells in Graves' hyperthyroidism and ophthalmopathy. Template material for amplifying TCR beta CDR3 regions consisted of RNA transcripts. Researchers ran a first-round RT-PCR on the TCR CDR3 using the HTBI primer set. TCRdb processed the multiplex PCR reads anew with MiXCR; each CDR3 protein has one entry. The profile shows around 420,000 distinct CDR3 sequences, approximately 14% of them singletons. This clonotype has a count of ten or more. Exclusions: uncontrolled infection, other autoimmune disease, pregnancy, lactation. The CDR3 runs to 14 residues. J was trimmed by 3 bases and V by 4 bases; bases with no gene match: 3. Looked up from germline, CDR1 is SGHNT and CDR2 is YENEEA.

V and J are TRBV11-3 and TRBJ2-7; TRBD1 aligns across 10 bases. This clonotype was obtained from a woman younger than 30 with Graves' hyperthyroidism. Source material: blood. Written as DNA, the CDR3 is TGTGCCAGCAGCTGGGGACAGGGGATCTACGAGCAGTACTTC. This codes for CASSWGQGIYEQYF.